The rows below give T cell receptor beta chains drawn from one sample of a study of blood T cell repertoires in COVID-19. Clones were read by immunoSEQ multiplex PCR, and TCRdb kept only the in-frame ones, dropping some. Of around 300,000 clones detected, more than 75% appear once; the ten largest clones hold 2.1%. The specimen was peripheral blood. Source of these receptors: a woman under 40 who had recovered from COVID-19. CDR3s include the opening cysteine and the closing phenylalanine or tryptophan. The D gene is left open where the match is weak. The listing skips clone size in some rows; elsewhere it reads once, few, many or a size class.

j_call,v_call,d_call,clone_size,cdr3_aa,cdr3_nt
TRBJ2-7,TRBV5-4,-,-,CASSAGGNEQYF,TGTGCCAGCAGCGCCGGCGGTAACGAGCAGTACTTC
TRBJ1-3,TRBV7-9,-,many,CASRTGPSSGNTIYF,TGTGCCAGCAGGACAGGACCGAGCTCTGGAAACACCATATATTTT
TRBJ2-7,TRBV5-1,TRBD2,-,CASSLVAGGKYEQYF,TGCGCCAGCAGCTTGGTGGCGGGGGGAAAGTACGAGCAGTACTTC
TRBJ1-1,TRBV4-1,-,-,CASSQGRGGEAFF,TGCGCCAGCAGCCAAGGCAGAGGGGGTGAAGCTTTCTTT
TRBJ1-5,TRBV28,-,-,CASRPGNPNQPQHF,TGTGCCAGCAGGCCGGGGAACCCCAATCAGCCCCAGCATTTT
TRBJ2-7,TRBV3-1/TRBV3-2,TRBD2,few,CASSQDTSGRAHEQYF,TGTGCCAGCAGCCAAGATACTAGCGGGAGGGCCCACGAGCAGTACTTC
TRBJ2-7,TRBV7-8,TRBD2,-,CASSLDLAASYEQYF,TGTGCCAGCAGCTTAGACCTAGCGGCCTCCTACGAGCAGTACTTC
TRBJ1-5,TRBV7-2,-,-,CASSPLARRSSNQPQHF,TGTGCCAGCAGCCCACTCGCGCGAAGAAGTAGCAATCAGCCCCAGCATTTT
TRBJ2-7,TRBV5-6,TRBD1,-,CASSFRDRPPEQYF,TGTGCCAGCAGCTTCCGGGACAGACCCCCCGAGCAGTACTTC
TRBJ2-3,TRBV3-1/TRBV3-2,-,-,CASSPSAGADTQYF,TGTGCCAGCAGCCCCTCAGCCGGGGCAGATACGCAGTATTTT
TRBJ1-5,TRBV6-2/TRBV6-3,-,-,CASSYAGVSSNQPQHF,TGTGCCAGCAGTTACGCGGGGGTGTCTAGCAATCAGCCCCAGCATTTT
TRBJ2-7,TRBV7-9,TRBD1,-,CASSGTGWDEQYF,TGTGCCAGCAGCGGGACAGGGTGGGACGAGCAGTACTTC
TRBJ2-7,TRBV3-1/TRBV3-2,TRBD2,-,CASSQDGLAGDDYEQYF,TGTGCCAGCAGCCAGGACGGACTAGCGGGAGACGACTACGAGCAGTACTTC
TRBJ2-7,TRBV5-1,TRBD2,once,CASSLVAGGTYEQYF,TGCGCCAGCAGCTTGGTAGCGGGGGGAACCTACGAGCAGTACTTC
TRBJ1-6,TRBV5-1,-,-,CASREGVSLDSPLHF,TGCGCCAGCAGGGAAGGGGTTAGTCTTGATTCACCCCTCCACTTT
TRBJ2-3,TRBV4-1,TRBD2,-,CASSQSGVWTWDTQYF,TGCGCCAGCAGCCAAAGCGGGGTTTGGACGTGGGATACGCAGTATTTT
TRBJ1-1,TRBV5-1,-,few,CASRLTGTEAFF,TGCGCCAGCAGATTAACCGGGACAGAAGCTTTCTTT
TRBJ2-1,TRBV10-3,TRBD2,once,CAISQRGGLQEQFF,TGTGCCATCAGTCAGCGGGGGGGCCTGCAGGAGCAGTTCTTC
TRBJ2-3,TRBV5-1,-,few,CASSASGQTTDTQYF,TGCGCCAGCAGCGCAAGCGGACAGACCACAGATACGCAGTATTTT
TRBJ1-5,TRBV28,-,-,CASSFGQVEQPQHF,TGTGCCAGCAGTTTTGGCCAGGTTGAGCAGCCCCAGCATTTT
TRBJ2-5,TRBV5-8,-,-,CASSRGWYQETQYF,TGTGCCAGCAGCCGCGGATGGTACCAAGAGACCCAGTACTTC
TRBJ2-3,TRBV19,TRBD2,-,CASSNGLAGADTQYF,TGTGCCAGTAGTAACGGACTAGCGGGAGCAGATACGCAGTATTTT
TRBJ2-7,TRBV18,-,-,CASSSTGTLPYEQYF,TGTGCCAGCTCGTCGACCGGGACATTACCCTACGAGCAGTACTTC
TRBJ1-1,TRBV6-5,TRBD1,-,CASRQGATEAFF,TGTGCCAGCAGGCAGGGGGCCACTGAAGCTTTCTTT
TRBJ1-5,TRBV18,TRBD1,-,CASSPGTGNQPQHF,TGTGCCAGCTCACCCGGGACAGGGAATCAGCCCCAGCATTTT
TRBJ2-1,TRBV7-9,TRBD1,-,CASSLEWDREGNEQFF,TGTGCCAGCAGCTTAGAATGGGACAGGGAGGGCAATGAGCAGTTCTTC
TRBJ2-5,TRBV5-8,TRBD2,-,CASSLRRLAGFETQYF,TGTGCCAGCAGCTTGCGCCGACTAGCGGGGTTTGAGACCCAGTACTTC
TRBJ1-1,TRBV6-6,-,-,CASTPSKAGGAEAFF,TGTGCCAGCACCCCCAGTAAGGCAGGAGGCGCTGAAGCTTTCTTT
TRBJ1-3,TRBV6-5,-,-,CASSLTGGSGNTIYF,TGTGCCAGCAGCCTTACCGGGGGATCTGGAAACACCATATATTTT
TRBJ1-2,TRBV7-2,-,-,CASSPHGESYTF,TGTGCCAGCAGCCCCCATGGAGAGAGCTACACCTTC
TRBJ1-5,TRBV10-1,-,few,CASTPAGNQPQHF,TGCGCCAGCACCCCGGCGGGCAATCAGCCCCAGCATTTT
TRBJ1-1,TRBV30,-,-,CAWSPGTARRGDTEAFF,TGTGCCTGGAGCCCCGGGACGGCGCGTCGGGGGGACACTGAAGCTTTCTTT
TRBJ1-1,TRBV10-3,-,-,CAIMPGLLNTEAFF,TGTGCCATCATGCCGGGACTCTTAAACACTGAAGCTTTCTTT
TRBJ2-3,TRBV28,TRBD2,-,CASSFHTSGSVVGDTQYF,TGTGCCAGCAGTTTTCATACTAGCGGGAGTGTAGTTGGGGATACGCAGTATTTT
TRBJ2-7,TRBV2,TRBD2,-,CASKVTSGGFYEQYF,TGTGCCAGCAAAGTGACTAGCGGGGGGTTCTACGAGCAGTACTTC
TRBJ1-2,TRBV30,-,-,CAWSPGSGYTF,TGTGCCTGGAGTCCAGGGTCGGGCTACACCTTC
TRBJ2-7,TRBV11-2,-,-,CASSQIWEQYF,TGTGCCAGCAGCCAGATCTGGGAGCAGTACTTC
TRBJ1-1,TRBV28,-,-,CASGTVFMNTEAFF,TGTGCCAGCGGAACAGTATTCATGAACACTGAAGCTTTCTTT
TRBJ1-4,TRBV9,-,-,CASSSHRDTHGANEKLFF,TGTGCCAGCAGCTCTCACCGGGACACCCATGGGGCTAATGAAAAACTGTTTTTT
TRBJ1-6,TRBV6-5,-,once,CASSYSQGNSPLHF,TGTGCCAGCAGTTACTCGCAGGGTAATTCACCCCTCCACTTT